This T cell receptor beta chain was profiled in a study of Graves' ophthalmopathy and Graves' hyperthyroidism. This clonotype occurred many times. The antigen remains undetermined. PBMCs were isolated by Ficoll-Paque density gradient centrifugation, using approximately 11 ml of fresh peripheral blood as the starting material. From RNA, the CDR3 regions of TCR beta chains were amplified and sequenced. HTBI primers were employed in first-round RT-PCR, then a second-round multiplex PCR followed. MiXCR, applied by TCRdb to the multiplex PCR reads, yields one record per CDR3 protein. The table lists nearly 400,000 distinct CDR3 sequences, around 16% of them singletons. Findings and caveats of the study: For predicting ophthalmopathy progression, the model had roughly 64% sensitivity and approximately 77% specificity. Detected in blood as well were most expanded thyroid clonotypes with frequency above 0.001.

The specimen sequenced was peripheral blood. This clonotype was sampled from a woman aged 18-29 years with Graves' ophthalmopathy.

CDR3 residues: CASSPTRTFAYEQYF. CDR3 DNA: TGTGCCAGCAGCCCGACCCGGACCTTCGCCTACGAGCAGTACTTC. The rearrangement links TRBV7-2 to TRBJ2-7, with D unclear. There are 15 residues in the CDR3. Trimming stripped 5 bases from V and 2 bases from J, with 16 bases between. Germline V lookup: CDR1 SGHTA, CDR2 FQGNSA.